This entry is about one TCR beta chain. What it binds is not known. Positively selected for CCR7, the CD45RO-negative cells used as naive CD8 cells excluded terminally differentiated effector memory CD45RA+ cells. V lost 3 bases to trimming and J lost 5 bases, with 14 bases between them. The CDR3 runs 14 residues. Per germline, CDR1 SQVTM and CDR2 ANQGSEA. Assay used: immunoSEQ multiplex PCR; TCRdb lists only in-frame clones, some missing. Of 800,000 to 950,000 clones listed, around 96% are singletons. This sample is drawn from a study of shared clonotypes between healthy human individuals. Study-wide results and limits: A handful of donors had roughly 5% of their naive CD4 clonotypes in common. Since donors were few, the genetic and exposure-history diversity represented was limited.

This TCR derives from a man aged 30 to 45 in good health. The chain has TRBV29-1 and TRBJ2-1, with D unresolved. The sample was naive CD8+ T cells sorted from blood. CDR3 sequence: CSVDFRSVHNEQFF. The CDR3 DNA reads TGCAGCGTTGATTTCAGGAGCGTCCACAATGAGCAGTTCTTC.